This T cell receptor beta chain originates from a study of PD-L1 blockade in urothelial cancer. For the study at large: A median approximately 140,000 T cells were found in blood samples. Study-wide results and limits: The study found that durable-benefit patients expanded tumor-associated blood clones more at 3 weeks.

Germline loops: CDR1 MNHEY, CDR2 SVGAGI. With 4 bases clipped from V and 2 bases from J, the junction kept 8 bases outside the gene matches. The CDR3 length is 16 residues. On this clone itself: Its antigen is currently unknown.

Assay used: immunoSEQ multiplex PCR; TCRdb lists only in-frame clones, some missing. The sample holds around 50,000 clones, 70% to 85% seen once. Sample time point: peripheral blood 6 weeks after treatment start. Patients presented with locally advanced or metastatic urothelial carcinoma. All patients handed over anywhere from 1 to 8 samples, pretreatment and on-treatment. The clonotype originates from a man aged 45-65 years with urothelial cancer. The V gene is TRBV6-5, the J gene TRBJ2-3, with 8 nucleotides matching TRBD2. The sequencing here drew on PBMCs, taken around atezolizumab (anti-PD-L1) treatment. This CDR3 is CASSLIAGRYTDTQYF. CDR3 nucleotide sequence: TGTGCCAGCAGTTTAATAGCGGGAAGATACACAGATACGCAGTATTTT.